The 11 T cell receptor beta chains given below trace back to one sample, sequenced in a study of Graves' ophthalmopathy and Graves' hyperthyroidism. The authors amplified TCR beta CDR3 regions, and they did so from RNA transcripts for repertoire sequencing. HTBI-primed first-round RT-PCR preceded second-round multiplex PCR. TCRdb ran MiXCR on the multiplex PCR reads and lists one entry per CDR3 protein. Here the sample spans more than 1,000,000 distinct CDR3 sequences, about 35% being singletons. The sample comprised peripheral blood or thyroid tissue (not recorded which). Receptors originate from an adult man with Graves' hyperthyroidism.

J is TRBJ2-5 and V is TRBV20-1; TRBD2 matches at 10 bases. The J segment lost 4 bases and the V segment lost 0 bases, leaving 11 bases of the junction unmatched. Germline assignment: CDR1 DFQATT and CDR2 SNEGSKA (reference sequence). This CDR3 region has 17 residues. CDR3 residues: CSARDPAGGPLGETQYF. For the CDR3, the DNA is TGCAGTGCTAGAGATCCAGCGGGAGGGCCCCTGGGAGAGACCCAGTACTTC.

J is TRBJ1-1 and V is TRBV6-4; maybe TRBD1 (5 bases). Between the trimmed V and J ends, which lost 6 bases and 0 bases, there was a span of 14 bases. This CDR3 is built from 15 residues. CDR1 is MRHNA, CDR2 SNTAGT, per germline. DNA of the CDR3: TGTGCCAGCAGGCAACAGGCCTTCATGAACACTGAAGCTTTCTTT. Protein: CASRQQAFMNTEAFF.

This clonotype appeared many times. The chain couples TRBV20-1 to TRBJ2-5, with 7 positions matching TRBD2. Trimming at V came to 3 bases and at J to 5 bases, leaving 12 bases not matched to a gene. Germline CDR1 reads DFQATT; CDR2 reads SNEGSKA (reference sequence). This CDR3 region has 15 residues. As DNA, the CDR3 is TGCAGTGCTAGTCTCCGGGACTACGGACACGAGACCCAGTACTTC. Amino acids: CSASLRDYGHETQYF.

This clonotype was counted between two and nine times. The CDR3 DNA sequence: TGTGCCACTGGGACCATTCAGCCCCAGCATTTT. Translation: CATGTIQPQHF. V usage is TRBV24-1 and J usage is TRBJ1-5; a weak D match, TRBD1 (5 bases). Germline CDR1 reads KGHDR; CDR2 reads SFDVKD. Trimming pared 10 bases from V and 6 bases from J, leaving 9 bases between. The CDR3 totals 11 residues.

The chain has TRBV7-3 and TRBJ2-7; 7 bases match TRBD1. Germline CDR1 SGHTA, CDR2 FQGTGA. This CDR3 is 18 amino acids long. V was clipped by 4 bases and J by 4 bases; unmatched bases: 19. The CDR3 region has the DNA TGTGCCAGCAGCTCAAACCCCCCCGACAGGGACCCTCTTTACGAGCAGTACTTC. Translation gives CASSSNPPDRDPLYEQYF.

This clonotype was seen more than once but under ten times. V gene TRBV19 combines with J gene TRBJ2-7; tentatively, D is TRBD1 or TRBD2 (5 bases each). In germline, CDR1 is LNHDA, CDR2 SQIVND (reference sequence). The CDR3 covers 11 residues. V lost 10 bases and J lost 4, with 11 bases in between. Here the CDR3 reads CATRGNYEQYF. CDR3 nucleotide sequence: TGTGCCACCCGGGGCAATTACGAGCAGTACTTC. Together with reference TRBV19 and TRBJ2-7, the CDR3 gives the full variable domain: DGGITQSPKYLFRKEGQNVTLSCEQNLNHDAMYWYRQDPGQGLRLIYYSQIVNDFQKGDIAEGYSVSREKKESFPLTVTSAQKNPTAFYLCATRGNYEQYFGPGTRLTVT.

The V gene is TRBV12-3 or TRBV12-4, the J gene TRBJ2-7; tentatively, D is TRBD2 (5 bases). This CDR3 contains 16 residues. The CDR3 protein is CASGLVEASGYYEQYF. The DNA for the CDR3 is TGTGCTAGTGGTTTGGTTGAGGCCAGCGGATATTACGAGCAGTACTTC.

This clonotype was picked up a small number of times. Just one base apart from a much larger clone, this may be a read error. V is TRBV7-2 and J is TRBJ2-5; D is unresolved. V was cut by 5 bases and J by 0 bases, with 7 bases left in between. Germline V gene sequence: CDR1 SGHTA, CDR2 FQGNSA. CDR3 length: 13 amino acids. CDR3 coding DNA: TGTGCCAGCAGCCCCCCGCACCAAGAGACCCAGTACTTC. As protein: CASSPPHQETQYF. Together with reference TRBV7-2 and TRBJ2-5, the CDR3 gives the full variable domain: GAGVSQSPSNKVTEKGKDVELRCDPISGHTALYWYRQSLGQGLEFLIYFQGNSAPDKSGLPSDRFSAERTGGSVSTLTIQRTQQEDSAVYLCASSPPHQETQYFGPGTRLLVL.

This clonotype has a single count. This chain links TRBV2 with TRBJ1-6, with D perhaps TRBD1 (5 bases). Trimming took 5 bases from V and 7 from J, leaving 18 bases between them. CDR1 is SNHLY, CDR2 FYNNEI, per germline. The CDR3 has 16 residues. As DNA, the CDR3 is TGTGCCAGCAGTTTATCGGGCAGGGCAGCGAATTCACCCCTCCACTTT. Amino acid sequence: CASSLSGRAANSPLHF.

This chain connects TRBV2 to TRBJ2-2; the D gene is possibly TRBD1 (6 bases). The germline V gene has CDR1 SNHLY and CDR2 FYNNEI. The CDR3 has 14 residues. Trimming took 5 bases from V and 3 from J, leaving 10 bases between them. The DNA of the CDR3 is TGTGCCAGCAGTTGGGGGCCGGACACCGGGGAGCTGTTTTTT. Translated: CASSWGPDTGELFF.

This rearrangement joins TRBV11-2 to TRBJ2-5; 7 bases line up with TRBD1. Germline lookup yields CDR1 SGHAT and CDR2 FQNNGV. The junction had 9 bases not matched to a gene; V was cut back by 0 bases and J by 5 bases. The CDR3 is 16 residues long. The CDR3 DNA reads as TGTGCCAGCAGCTTAGAAAACAGGGGCCGATGGGAGACCCAGTACTTC. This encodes CASSLENRGRWETQYF.